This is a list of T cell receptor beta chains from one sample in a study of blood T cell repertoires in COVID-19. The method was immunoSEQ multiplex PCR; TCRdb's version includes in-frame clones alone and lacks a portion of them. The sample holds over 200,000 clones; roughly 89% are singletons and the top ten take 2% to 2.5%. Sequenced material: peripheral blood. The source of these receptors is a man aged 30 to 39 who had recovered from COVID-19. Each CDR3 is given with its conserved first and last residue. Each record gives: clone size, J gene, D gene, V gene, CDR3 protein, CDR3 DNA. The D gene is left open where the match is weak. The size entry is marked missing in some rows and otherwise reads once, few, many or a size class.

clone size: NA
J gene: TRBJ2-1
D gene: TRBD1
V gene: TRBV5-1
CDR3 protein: CASSSTTGPYNEQFF
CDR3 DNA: TGCGCCAGCAGCTCAACGACAGGGCCCTACAATGAGCAGTTCTTC

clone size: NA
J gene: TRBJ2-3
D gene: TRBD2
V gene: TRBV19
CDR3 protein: CASSILAGEGDTQYF
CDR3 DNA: TGTGCCAGTAGTATACTAGCGGGGGAAGGGGATACGCAGTATTTT

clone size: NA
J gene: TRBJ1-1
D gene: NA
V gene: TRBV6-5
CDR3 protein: CASSYRGFGTEAFF
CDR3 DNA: TGTGCCAGCAGTTACAGGGGCTTTGGCACTGAAGCTTTCTTT

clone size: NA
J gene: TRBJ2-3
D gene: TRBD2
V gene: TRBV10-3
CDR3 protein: CAISESITSGGVTDTQYF
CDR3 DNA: TGTGCCATCAGTGAGTCGATAACTAGCGGGGGAGTCACAGATACGCAGTATTTT

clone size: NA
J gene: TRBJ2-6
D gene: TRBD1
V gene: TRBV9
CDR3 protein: CASSPRHQGTGPSGANVLTF
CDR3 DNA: TGTGCCAGCAGCCCCCGCCATCAGGGGACAGGGCCCTCTGGGGCCAACGTCCTGACTTTC

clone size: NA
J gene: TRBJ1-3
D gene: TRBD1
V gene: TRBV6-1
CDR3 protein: CASSEEGSDRGPLFLNTIYF
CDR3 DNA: TGTGCCAGCAGTGAAGAAGGTTCGGACAGGGGTCCTCTTTTTCTAAACACCATATATTTT

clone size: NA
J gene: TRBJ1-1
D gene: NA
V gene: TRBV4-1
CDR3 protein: CASSQDTGWDTEAFF
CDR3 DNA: TGCGCCAGCAGCCAAGATACAGGGTGGGACACTGAAGCTTTCTTT

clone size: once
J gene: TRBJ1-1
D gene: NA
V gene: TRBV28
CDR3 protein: CASSFLGGITEAFF
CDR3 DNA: TGTGCCAGCAGTTTTCTCGGGGGGATCACTGAAGCTTTCTTT

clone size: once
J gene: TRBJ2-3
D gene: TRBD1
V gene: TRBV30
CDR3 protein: CAWGGWTGGPDTQYF
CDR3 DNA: TGTGCCTGGGGAGGGTGGACAGGGGGCCCAGATACGCAGTATTTT

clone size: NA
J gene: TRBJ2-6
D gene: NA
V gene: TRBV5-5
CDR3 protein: CASSSQGRISGANVLTF
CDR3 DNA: TGTGCCAGCAGCTCACAGGGGAGGATCTCTGGGGCCAACGTCCTGACTTTC

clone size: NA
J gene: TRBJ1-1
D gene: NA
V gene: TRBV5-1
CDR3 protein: CASSSQVQNTEAFF
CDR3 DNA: TGCGCCAGCAGCTCGCAGGTCCAGAACACTGAAGCTTTCTTT

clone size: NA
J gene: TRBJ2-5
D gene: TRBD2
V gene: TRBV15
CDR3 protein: CATSRRGDQETQYF
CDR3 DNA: TGTGCCACCAGCAGGCGGGGGGACCAAGAGACCCAGTACTTC

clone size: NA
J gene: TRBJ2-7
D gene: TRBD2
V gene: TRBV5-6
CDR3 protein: CASTGDYSYEQYF
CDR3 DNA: TGTGCCAGCACCGGGGACTACTCCTACGAGCAGTACTTC

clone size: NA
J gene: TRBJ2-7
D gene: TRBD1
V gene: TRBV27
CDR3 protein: CASSTWDRHYEQYF
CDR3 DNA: TGTGCCAGCAGTACATGGGACAGACACTACGAGCAGTACTTC

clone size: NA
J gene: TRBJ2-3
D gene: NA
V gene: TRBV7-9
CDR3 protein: CASSRSGGSSTDTQYF
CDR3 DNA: TGTGCCAGCAGCCGCTCCGGGGGTTCTAGCACAGATACGCAGTATTTT

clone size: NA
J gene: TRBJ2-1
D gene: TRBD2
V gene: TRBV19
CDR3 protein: CASSLTGGDYNEQFF
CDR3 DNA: TGTGCCAGTAGCCTGACTGGGGGGGACTACAATGAGCAGTTCTTC

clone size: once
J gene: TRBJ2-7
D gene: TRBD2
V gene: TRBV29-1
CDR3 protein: CSVEDRGEGEQYF
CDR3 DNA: TGCAGCGTTGAAGATCGGGGGGAGGGCGAGCAGTACTTC

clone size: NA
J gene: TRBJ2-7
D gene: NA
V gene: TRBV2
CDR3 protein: CASSYFYEQYF
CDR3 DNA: TGTGCCAGCAGTTATTTCTACGAGCAGTACTTC

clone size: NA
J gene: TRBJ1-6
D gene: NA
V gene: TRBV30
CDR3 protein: CAWSREIQNNSPLHF
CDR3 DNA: TGTGCCTGGAGCCGAGAGATACAGAATAATTCACCCCTCCACTTT

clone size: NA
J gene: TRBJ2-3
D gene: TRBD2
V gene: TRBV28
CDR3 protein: CASSTVAGEVTDTQYF
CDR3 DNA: TGTGCCAGCAGTACCGTAGCGGGGGAGGTCACAGATACGCAGTATTTT

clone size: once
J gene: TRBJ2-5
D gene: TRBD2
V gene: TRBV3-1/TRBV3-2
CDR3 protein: CASIRRGLAEETQYF
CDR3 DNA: TGTGCCAGCATACGGCGGGGACTAGCGGAAGAGACCCAGTACTTC

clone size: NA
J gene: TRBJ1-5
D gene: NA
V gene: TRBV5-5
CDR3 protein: CASSLGTSSNQPQHF
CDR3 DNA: TGTGCCAGCAGCTTGGGGACAAGCAGCAATCAGCCCCAGCATTTT

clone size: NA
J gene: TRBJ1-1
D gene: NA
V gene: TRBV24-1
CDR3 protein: CATGDTSYTEAFF
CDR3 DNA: TGTGCCACAGGGGACACATCGTACACTGAAGCTTTCTTT

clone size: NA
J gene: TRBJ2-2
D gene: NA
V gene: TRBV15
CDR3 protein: CATTTRQGRGGELFF
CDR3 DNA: TGTGCCACCACCACCCGACAGGGGAGGGGCGGGGAGCTGTTTTTT

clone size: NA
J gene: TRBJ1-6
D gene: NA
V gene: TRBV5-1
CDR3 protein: CASSPNNRADSPLHF
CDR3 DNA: TGCGCCAGCAGCCCCAACAACAGGGCAGATTCACCCCTCCACTTT

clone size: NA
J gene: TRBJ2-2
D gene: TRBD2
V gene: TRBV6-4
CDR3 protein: CASSDSNGGATGELFF
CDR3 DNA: TGTGCCAGCAGTGACTCGAACGGGGGGGCCACCGGGGAGCTGTTTTTT

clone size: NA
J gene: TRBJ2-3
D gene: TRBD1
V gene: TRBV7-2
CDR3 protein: CASSLNGDRGTDTQYF
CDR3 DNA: TGTGCCAGCAGCCTAAATGGGGACAGGGGCACAGATACGCAGTATTTT

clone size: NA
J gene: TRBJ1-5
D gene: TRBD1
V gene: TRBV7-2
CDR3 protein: CASSLVDRGQGQPQHF
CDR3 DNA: TGTGCCAGCAGCTTAGTAGACAGGGGACAAGGTCAGCCCCAGCATTTT

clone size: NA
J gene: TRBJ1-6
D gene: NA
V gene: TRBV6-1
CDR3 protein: CASSEGSPSSYNSPLHF
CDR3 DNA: TGTGCCAGCAGTGAAGGAAGCCCTAGCTCCTATAATTCACCCCTCCACTTT

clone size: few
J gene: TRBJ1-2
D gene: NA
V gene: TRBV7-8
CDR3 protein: CASSLGQLLGYTF
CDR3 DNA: TGTGCCAGCAGCCTCGGACAGTTGCTTGGCTACACCTTC

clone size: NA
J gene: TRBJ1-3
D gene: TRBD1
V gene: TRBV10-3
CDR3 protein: CAISVQHRGPAGNTIYF
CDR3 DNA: TGTGCCATCAGTGTCCAGCACAGGGGGCCGGCCGGAAACACCATATATTTT

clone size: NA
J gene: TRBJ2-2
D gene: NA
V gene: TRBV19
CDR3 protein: CASSTGLADTGELFF
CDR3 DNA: TGTGCCAGTAGTACGGGACTTGCCGACACCGGGGAGCTGTTTTTT

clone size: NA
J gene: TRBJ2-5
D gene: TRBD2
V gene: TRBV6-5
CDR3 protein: CASTLAGGPQETQYF
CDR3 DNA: TGTGCCAGCACGCTAGCGGGGGGTCCCCAAGAGACCCAGTACTTC

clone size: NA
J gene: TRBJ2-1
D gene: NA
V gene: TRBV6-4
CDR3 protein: CASRQTSWGIGEQFF
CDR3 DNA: TGTGCCAGCAGACAAACTAGCTGGGGGATAGGCGAGCAGTTCTTC

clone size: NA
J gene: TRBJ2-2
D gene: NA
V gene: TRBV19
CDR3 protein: CASSIGTGNSGELFF
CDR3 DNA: TGTGCCAGTAGTATAGGTACTGGTAACAGCGGGGAGCTGTTTTTT

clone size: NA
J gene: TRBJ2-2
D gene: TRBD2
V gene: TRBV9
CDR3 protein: CASSFLPLAANTGELFF
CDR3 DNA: TGTGCCAGCAGCTTCCTACCACTAGCGGCGAACACCGGGGAGCTGTTTTTT

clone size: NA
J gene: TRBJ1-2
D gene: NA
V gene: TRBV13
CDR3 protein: CASSLGAANYGYTF
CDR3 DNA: TGTGCCAGCAGCTTGGGGGCTGCTAACTATGGCTACACCTTC

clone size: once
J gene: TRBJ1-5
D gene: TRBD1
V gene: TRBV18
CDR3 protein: CASSPAPGQVQPQHF
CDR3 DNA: TGTGCCAGCTCACCCGCCCCTGGACAGGTCCAGCCCCAGCATTTT

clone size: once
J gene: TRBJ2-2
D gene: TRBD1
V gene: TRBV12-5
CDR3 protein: CASAPYRQGQNTGELFF
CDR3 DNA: TGTGCTAGTGCCCCCTATAGACAGGGACAAAACACCGGGGAGCTGTTTTTT

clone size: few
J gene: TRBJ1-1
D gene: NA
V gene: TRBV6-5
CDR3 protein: CASTMGPPTEAFF
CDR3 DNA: TGTGCCAGCACCATGGGCCCCCCCACTGAAGCTTTCTTT

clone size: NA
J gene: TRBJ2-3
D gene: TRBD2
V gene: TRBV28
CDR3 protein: CASSRFRGGKDTQYF
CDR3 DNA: TGTGCCAGCAGTCGGTTCCGGGGGGGCAAAGATACGCAGTATTTT

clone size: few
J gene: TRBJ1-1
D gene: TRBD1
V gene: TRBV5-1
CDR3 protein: CASSLALGTGVDAEAFF
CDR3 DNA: TGCGCCAGCAGCTTGGCTCTAGGGACAGGGGTTGATGCTGAAGCTTTCTTT

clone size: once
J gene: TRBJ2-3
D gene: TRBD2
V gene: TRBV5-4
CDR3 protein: CASSLSLADQGYF
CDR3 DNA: TGTGCCAGCAGCTTGTCTCTAGCGGACCAGGGGTATTTT

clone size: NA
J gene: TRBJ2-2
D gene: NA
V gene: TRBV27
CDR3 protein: CASSFYNTGELFF
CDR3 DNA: TGTGCCAGCAGTTTTTATAACACCGGGGAGCTGTTTTTT

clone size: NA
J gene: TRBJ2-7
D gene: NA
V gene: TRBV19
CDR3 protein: CASSIMMGQSYEQYF
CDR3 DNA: TGTGCCAGTAGTATTATGATGGGACAATCCTACGAGCAGTACTTC

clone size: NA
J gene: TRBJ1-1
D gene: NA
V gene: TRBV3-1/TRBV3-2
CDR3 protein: CASSQGTVKKAFF
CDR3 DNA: TGTGCCAGCAGCCAAGGAACAGTTAAGAAAGCTTTCTTT

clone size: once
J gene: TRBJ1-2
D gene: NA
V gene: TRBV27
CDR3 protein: CASSLAGQRRHGYTF
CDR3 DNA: TGTGCCAGCAGTTTAGCCGGACAGAGAAGGCATGGCTACACCTTC

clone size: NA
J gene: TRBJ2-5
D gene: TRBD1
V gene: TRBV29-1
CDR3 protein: CSVEGDSLETQYF
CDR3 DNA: TGCAGCGTTGAAGGGGACAGCCTTGAGACCCAGTACTTC

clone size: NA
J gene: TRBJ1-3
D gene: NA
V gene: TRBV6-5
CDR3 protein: CASSPRGGGNTIYF
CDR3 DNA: TGTGCCAGCAGCCCCAGGGGTGGTGGAAACACCATATATTTT

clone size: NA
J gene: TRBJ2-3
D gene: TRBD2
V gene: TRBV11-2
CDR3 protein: CASSFSLAGGTDTQYF
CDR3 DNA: TGTGCCAGCAGCTTTTCACTAGCGGGGGGAACAGATACGCAGTATTTT

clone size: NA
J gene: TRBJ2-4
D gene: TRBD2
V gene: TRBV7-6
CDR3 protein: CASSLGTSGGGLAYF
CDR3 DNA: TGTGCCAGCAGCTTAGGGACTAGCGGGGGAGGCCTAGCGTACTTC

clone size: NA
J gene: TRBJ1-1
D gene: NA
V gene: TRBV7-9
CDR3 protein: CASSLEQGTEAFF
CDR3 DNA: TGTGCCAGCAGCTTAGAACAGGGCACTGAAGCTTTCTTT

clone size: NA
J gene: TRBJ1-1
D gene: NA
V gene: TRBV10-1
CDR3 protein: CASSEGRIPEAFF
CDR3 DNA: TGCGCCAGCAGTGAGGGCAGAATACCTGAAGCTTTCTTT

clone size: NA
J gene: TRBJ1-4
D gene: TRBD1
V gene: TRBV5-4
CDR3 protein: CASSLDRAGKLFF
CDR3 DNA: TGTGCCAGCAGCCTGGACAGGGCTGGGAAACTGTTTTTT

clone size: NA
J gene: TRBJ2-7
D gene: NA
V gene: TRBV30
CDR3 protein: CAWREGAASSYEQYF
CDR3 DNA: TGTGCCTGGAGAGAAGGGGCGGCGAGCTCCTACGAGCAGTACTTC

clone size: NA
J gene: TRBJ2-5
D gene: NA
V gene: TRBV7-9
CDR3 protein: CASRETAYQETQYF
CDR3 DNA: TGTGCCAGCAGGGAGACAGCGTACCAAGAGACCCAGTACTTC

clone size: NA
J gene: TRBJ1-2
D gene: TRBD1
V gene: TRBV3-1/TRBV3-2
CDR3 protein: CASSPSARGPGYTF
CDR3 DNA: TGTGCCAGCAGCCCTTCGGCGAGGGGGCCTGGCTACACCTTC

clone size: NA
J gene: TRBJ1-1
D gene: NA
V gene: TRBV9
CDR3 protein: CASSVVGEGNTEAFF
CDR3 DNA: TGTGCCAGCAGCGTAGTAGGGGAAGGAAACACTGAAGCTTTCTTT

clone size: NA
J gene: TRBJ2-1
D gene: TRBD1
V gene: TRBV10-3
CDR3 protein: CAIRGTASSYNEQFF
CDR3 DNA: TGTGCCATCCGTGGGACAGCGAGCTCCTACAATGAGCAGTTCTTC

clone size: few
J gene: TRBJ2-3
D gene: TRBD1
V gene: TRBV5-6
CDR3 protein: CASSSGPGQGLSDTQYF
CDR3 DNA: TGTGCCAGCAGCTCAGGCCCGGGACAGGGGCTGTCAGATACGCAGTATTTT